One and the same sample provided the 3 T cell receptor beta chains below, sequenced in a study of T and B cells in COVID-19 patients. Blood genomic DNA input for TRB amplification was roughly 250-550 ng. TRB rearrangements were amplified by multiplex PCR with BIOMED2 TRB-A/B primers. TCRdb analysed the multiplex PCR reads with MiXCR anew, one entry per CDR3 protein. The profile shows about 4,100 distinct CDR3 sequences, around 27% of them singletons. Sequenced sample: blood. The receptors derive from a human donor with active COVID-19. The donor label of this sample is uncertain.

This chain connects TRBV7-6 to TRBJ1-1; possible D gene TRBD1, 5 bases. This CDR3 is 16 amino acids long. Trimming shortened V by 3 bases and J by 1 base, and 15 bases separated the two germline ends. Germline V lookup: CDR1 SGHVS, CDR2 FNYEAQ. In DNA form, the CDR3 reads TGTGCCAGCAGCTTGCTTAGGGAGGGACCGAACACTGAAGCTTTCTTT. It specifies CASSLLREGPNTEAFF.

This clonotype was counted only a few times. The CDR3 here is CASSSRQGARNYGYTF. CDR3 in DNA: TGTGCCAGCAGCTCAAGACAGGGGGCCCGCAACTATGGCTACACCTTC. The chain links TRBV5-5 to TRBJ1-2; 10 bases agree with TRBD1. CDR3 length: 16 amino acids. CDR1 SGHKS and CDR2 YYEKEE come from the germline V gene (reference sequence). Trimming took 3 bases from V and 2 from J; bases not matched to a gene: 7.

This clonotype is classed as medium-sized. V and J are TRBV5-6 and TRBJ2-5, with TRBD1 as a possible D gene (5 bases). The CDR3 is 12 residues long. Trimming pared 5 bases from V and 2 bases from J, leaving 7 bases between. In germline, CDR1 is SGHDT, CDR2 YYEEEE. CDR3 sequence: CASRGLQETQYF. CDR3 sequence (DNA): TGTGCCAGCAGGGGGCTACAAGAGACCCAGTACTTC.